A selection of T cell receptor beta chains follows, all from one sample in a study of blood T cell repertoires in COVID-19. Using immunoSEQ multiplex PCR, the repertoire was profiled, and TCRdb retains in-frame clones only, with some absent. The sample consists of tens of thousands of clones, over 75% of them appearing once. Sequencing was carried out using peripheral blood. The source of these receptors is a human donor in a cohort sampled during active COVID-19. The donor label of this sample is uncertain. CDR3s include the opening cysteine and the closing phenylalanine or tryptophan. D genes are given only for firm matches. Part of the rows lack a size; the others show once, few, many or a class for expanded clones.

abundance: -; d_gene: TRBD1; v_gene: TRBV6-5; j_gene: TRBJ2-7; CDR3nt: TGTGCCAGCAGTTACTCGGGTGGGCAGGGGGCCAACGAGCAGTACTTC; CDR3aa: CASSYSGGQGANEQYF
abundance: -; d_gene: TRBD1; v_gene: TRBV5-6; j_gene: TRBJ1-1; CDR3nt: TGTGCCAGCAGCCTGACAGGGGTGGACACTGAAGCTTTCTTT; CDR3aa: CASSLTGVDTEAFF
abundance: -; d_gene: -; v_gene: TRBV7-9; j_gene: TRBJ2-7; CDR3nt: TGTGCCAGCAGCTTAGAACCAAGGAGAAAAGACTACGAGCAGTACTTC; CDR3aa: CASSLEPRRKDYEQYF
abundance: -; d_gene: TRBD2; v_gene: TRBV11-2; j_gene: TRBJ2-5; CDR3nt: TGTGCCAGCAGCTTACGTAGCGGGGGGTATCCTTACCAAGAGACCCAGTACTTC; CDR3aa: CASSLRSGGYPYQETQYF
abundance: -; d_gene: TRBD2; v_gene: TRBV7-2; j_gene: TRBJ2-2; CDR3nt: TGTGCCAGCAGCTTAGGCGGGACTAGCGGGGGCCCGACCGGGGAGCTGTTTTTT; CDR3aa: CASSLGGTSGGPTGELFF
abundance: -; d_gene: -; v_gene: TRBV29-1; j_gene: TRBJ1-1; CDR3nt: TGCAGCGCTTCGGGGAGGGGCACTGAAGCTTTCTTT; CDR3aa: CSASGRGTEAFF
abundance: -; d_gene: TRBD1; v_gene: TRBV7-6; j_gene: TRBJ1-3; CDR3nt: TGTGCCAGCAGTCAAACAGGGGGTTTCTCTGGAAACACCATATATTTT; CDR3aa: CASSQTGGFSGNTIYF
abundance: -; d_gene: TRBD2; v_gene: TRBV2; j_gene: TRBJ2-5; CDR3nt: TGTGCCAGCAGTCCAGCGGGGGGGGTCGGAGACCAGTACTTC; CDR3aa: CASSPAGGVGDQYF
abundance: -; d_gene: -; v_gene: TRBV4-3; j_gene: TRBJ1-1; CDR3nt: TGCGCCAGCAGCCAGGTCGGAGTATACACTGAAGCTTTCTTT; CDR3aa: CASSQVGVYTEAFF
abundance: -; d_gene: TRBD1; v_gene: TRBV18; j_gene: TRBJ1-4; CDR3nt: TGTGCCAGCTCACCAACGGGGACAGGGGCGGGAGAAAAACTGTTTTTT; CDR3aa: CASSPTGTGAGEKLFF
abundance: -; d_gene: -; v_gene: TRBV12-3/TRBV12-4; j_gene: TRBJ1-2; CDR3nt: TGTGCCAGCAGTTCGGGGGGGGCGTATGGCTACACCTTC; CDR3aa: CASSSGGAYGYTF
abundance: -; d_gene: -; v_gene: TRBV6-2/TRBV6-3; j_gene: TRBJ1-1; CDR3nt: TGTGCCAGCAGCTCTGACTATAACACTGAAGCTTTCTTT; CDR3aa: CASSSDYNTEAFF
abundance: -; d_gene: -; v_gene: TRBV20-1; j_gene: TRBJ2-1; CDR3nt: TGCAGTGCTAGTTATAGCGGACCGTTAGGTGGGCAGTTCTTC; CDR3aa: CSASYSGPLGGQFF
abundance: -; d_gene: -; v_gene: TRBV11-2; j_gene: TRBJ2-7; CDR3nt: TGTGCCAGCAGTCAAAGAACAGGGAGCTCCTACGAGCAGTACTTC; CDR3aa: CASSQRTGSSYEQYF
abundance: -; d_gene: TRBD2; v_gene: TRBV14; j_gene: TRBJ2-2; CDR3nt: TGTGCCAGCAGCTGGACTAGCGGGGGGGACACCGGGGAGCTGTTTTTT; CDR3aa: CASSWTSGGDTGELFF
abundance: -; d_gene: TRBD2; v_gene: TRBV25-1; j_gene: TRBJ2-5; CDR3nt: TGTGCCAACCCCTCGGGACTAGCGAAGACCCAGTACTTC; CDR3aa: CANPSGLAKTQYF
abundance: -; d_gene: -; v_gene: TRBV15; j_gene: TRBJ1-2; CDR3nt: TGTGCCACCAGCAGAGATAGCAGGACGGAGGGAGGCTACACCTTC; CDR3aa: CATSRDSRTEGGYTF
abundance: -; d_gene: -; v_gene: TRBV7-2; j_gene: TRBJ1-5; CDR3nt: TGTGCCAGCAGCTTAGATTCAGGGGCGAATCAGCCCCAGCATTTT; CDR3aa: CASSLDSGANQPQHF
abundance: once; d_gene: -; v_gene: TRBV6-1; j_gene: TRBJ1-1; CDR3nt: TGTGCCAGCAGTGAATGGCAGGGAAACACTGAAGCTTTCTTT; CDR3aa: CASSEWQGNTEAFF
abundance: -; d_gene: -; v_gene: TRBV19; j_gene: TRBJ2-3; CDR3nt: TGTGCCAGTAGTATGGAGGCACCGGGCGCACGGGATACGCAGTATTTT; CDR3aa: CASSMEAPGARDTQYF
abundance: -; d_gene: -; v_gene: TRBV2; j_gene: TRBJ1-1; CDR3nt: TGTGCCAGCAGTGTTGCAGGGGTGGGCACTGAAGCTTTCTTT; CDR3aa: CASSVAGVGTEAFF
abundance: -; d_gene: TRBD2; v_gene: TRBV25-1; j_gene: TRBJ2-3; CDR3nt: TGTGCCAGCAGTGAATTCTGGATAGCGGGGGATACAGATACGCAGTATTTT; CDR3aa: CASSEFWIAGDTDTQYF
abundance: -; d_gene: -; v_gene: TRBV28; j_gene: TRBJ1-2; CDR3nt: TGTGCCAGCAGAACCTTCGTCAGGGATGGCTACACCTTC; CDR3aa: CASRTFVRDGYTF
abundance: -; d_gene: -; v_gene: TRBV5-1; j_gene: TRBJ2-5; CDR3nt: TGCGCCAGCAGCTTGACTAAACAAGAGACCCAGTACTTC; CDR3aa: CASSLTKQETQYF
abundance: once; d_gene: TRBD1; v_gene: TRBV27; j_gene: TRBJ1-1; CDR3nt: TGTGCCAGCAGTTTGTGGACAGGGGGGTTCACTGAAGCTTTCTTT; CDR3aa: CASSLWTGGFTEAFF
abundance: -; d_gene: -; v_gene: TRBV6-6; j_gene: TRBJ2-7; CDR3nt: TGTGCCATTGGGGACACCGCCGCTTCGGAGCAGTACTTC; CDR3aa: CAIGDTAASEQYF
abundance: -; d_gene: TRBD2; v_gene: TRBV4-1; j_gene: TRBJ2-7; CDR3nt: TGCGCCAGCAGCCAAGAGTCGACTAGCGGGGGCTACGAGCAGTACTTC; CDR3aa: CASSQESTSGGYEQYF
abundance: -; d_gene: -; v_gene: TRBV12-3/TRBV12-4; j_gene: TRBJ1-1; CDR3nt: TGTGCCAGCAGTTTTAGCCAGACTGAAGCTTTCTTT; CDR3aa: CASSFSQTEAFF
abundance: -; d_gene: -; v_gene: TRBV11-2; j_gene: TRBJ2-6; CDR3nt: TGTGCCAGCATGGTTACCGGCTCTGGGGCCAACGTCCTGACTTTC; CDR3aa: CASMVTGSGANVLTF
abundance: -; d_gene: TRBD1; v_gene: TRBV6-5; j_gene: TRBJ1-4; CDR3nt: TGTGCCAGCGGACCAGGGGGCTATCGAAAACTGTTTTTT; CDR3aa: CASGPGGYRKLFF
abundance: -; d_gene: -; v_gene: TRBV4-1; j_gene: TRBJ1-1; CDR3nt: TGCGCCAGCAGCTCCTACGAGAACACTGAAGCTTTCTTT; CDR3aa: CASSSYENTEAFF
abundance: -; d_gene: -; v_gene: TRBV27; j_gene: TRBJ2-3; CDR3nt: TGTGCCAGCAGTCCGCGGGGTAATAGTGGGGATATCCGGAGCACAGATACGCAGTATTTT; CDR3aa: CASSPRGNSGDIRSTDTQYF
abundance: -; d_gene: -; v_gene: TRBV14; j_gene: TRBJ1-2; CDR3nt: TGTGCCAGCAGCCAGCCTGGGCCAGATTATGGCTACACCTTC; CDR3aa: CASSQPGPDYGYTF
abundance: -; d_gene: TRBD1; v_gene: TRBV7-9; j_gene: TRBJ2-7; CDR3nt: TGTGCCAGCAGCCCCCGGGACAGGGTTCTCGAGCAGTACTTC; CDR3aa: CASSPRDRVLEQYF
abundance: -; d_gene: TRBD2; v_gene: TRBV18; j_gene: TRBJ2-7; CDR3nt: TGTGCCAGCTCAAAAGGGACTAGCGGGGGGAGCTCCTACGAGCAGTACTTC; CDR3aa: CASSKGTSGGSSYEQYF
abundance: -; d_gene: -; v_gene: TRBV19; j_gene: TRBJ2-3; CDR3nt: TGTGCCAGTAGTAGTCGGGAAGCAGATACGCAGTATTTT; CDR3aa: CASSSREADTQYF
abundance: -; d_gene: -; v_gene: TRBV4-3; j_gene: TRBJ2-3; CDR3nt: TGCGCCAGCAGCCAAGTCCCAGGGGGCGGGGGAGGCACAGATACGCAGTATTTT; CDR3aa: CASSQVPGGGGGTDTQYF
abundance: -; d_gene: TRBD2; v_gene: TRBV5-1; j_gene: TRBJ2-7; CDR3nt: TGCGCCAGCAGCTCGGGGGGACCCTACGAGCAGTACTTC; CDR3aa: CASSSGGPYEQYF
abundance: -; d_gene: -; v_gene: TRBV21-1; j_gene: TRBJ2-1; CDR3nt: TGTGCCAGCAGCAGTAGGGGTAGCTCCTACAATGAGCAGTTCTTC; CDR3aa: CASSSRGSSYNEQFF
abundance: -; d_gene: TRBD2; v_gene: TRBV4-1; j_gene: TRBJ2-1; CDR3nt: TGCGCCAGCAGCCTCGGGGGGGGCTCCTACAATGAGCAGTTCTTC; CDR3aa: CASSLGGGSYNEQFF
abundance: once; d_gene: TRBD2; v_gene: TRBV25-1; j_gene: TRBJ2-2; CDR3nt: TGTGCCAGCAGTAAGCGGGGGGGCCTGGTCGGGGAGCTGTTTTTT; CDR3aa: CASSKRGGLVGELFF
abundance: -; d_gene: -; v_gene: TRBV7-9; j_gene: TRBJ1-6; CDR3nt: TGTGCCAGCAGCTTAGACCTCGGGGGATCACCCCTCCACTTT; CDR3aa: CASSLDLGGSPLHF
abundance: once; d_gene: TRBD1; v_gene: TRBV11-1; j_gene: TRBJ2-5; CDR3nt: TGTGCCAGCAGTAGGGACAGAACCAACCAAGAGACCCAGTACTTC; CDR3aa: CASSRDRTNQETQYF
abundance: -; d_gene: -; v_gene: TRBV6-6; j_gene: TRBJ1-5; CDR3nt: TGTGCCAGCAGTTACTCCCGTGATCAGCCCCAGCATTTT; CDR3aa: CASSYSRDQPQHF
abundance: -; d_gene: -; v_gene: TRBV9; j_gene: TRBJ2-1; CDR3nt: TGTGCCAGCAGCCGGGGGCGGGGGTACAATGAGCAGTTCTTC; CDR3aa: CASSRGRGYNEQFF
abundance: -; d_gene: TRBD1; v_gene: TRBV11-2; j_gene: TRBJ1-2; CDR3nt: TGTGCCAGCAGCTTCACTCGAACTGACAGGGGATATGGCTACACCTTC; CDR3aa: CASSFTRTDRGYGYTF
abundance: once; d_gene: -; v_gene: TRBV23-1; j_gene: TRBJ2-2; CDR3nt: TGCGCCAGCAGCGTTAGAACCACCGGGGAGCTGTTTTTT; CDR3aa: CASSVRTTGELFF
abundance: -; d_gene: -; v_gene: TRBV27; j_gene: TRBJ1-4; CDR3nt: TGTGCCAGCAGGGCAGGGGTCATATCTAATGAAAAACTGTTTTTT; CDR3aa: CASRAGVISNEKLFF
abundance: -; d_gene: -; v_gene: TRBV7-6; j_gene: TRBJ2-5; CDR3nt: TGTGCCAGCAGCCTCATAGGCGGGGGCTTGGAGACCCAGTACTTC; CDR3aa: CASSLIGGGLETQYF
abundance: -; d_gene: -; v_gene: TRBV30; j_gene: TRBJ2-6; CDR3nt: TGTGCCTGGAGTGTAGGGGGAAACAACGTCCTGACTTTC; CDR3aa: CAWSVGGNNVLTF
abundance: -; d_gene: -; v_gene: TRBV5-8; j_gene: TRBJ2-2; CDR3nt: TGTGCCAGCAGCTTGGAGGTGCGGGGACTTTACACCGGGGAGCTGTTTTTT; CDR3aa: CASSLEVRGLYTGELFF
abundance: -; d_gene: -; v_gene: TRBV7-9; j_gene: TRBJ2-7; CDR3nt: TGTGCCAGCAGCCCTGACGGGGCCTACGAGCAGTACTTC; CDR3aa: CASSPDGAYEQYF
abundance: -; d_gene: -; v_gene: TRBV6-5; j_gene: TRBJ1-2; CDR3nt: TGTGCCAGCAGCCGAACAGGGACCGAGTATGGCTACACCTTC; CDR3aa: CASSRTGTEYGYTF
abundance: -; d_gene: -; v_gene: TRBV6-6; j_gene: TRBJ2-2; CDR3nt: TGTGCCAGCAGTTACCGGGGTAGTGGCACCGGGGAGCTGTTTTTT; CDR3aa: CASSYRGSGTGELFF
abundance: -; d_gene: -; v_gene: TRBV5-1; j_gene: TRBJ2-2; CDR3nt: TGCGCCAGCAGCTTAGCAGAAAACAGGGTTATCGGGGAGCTGTTTTTT; CDR3aa: CASSLAENRVIGELFF